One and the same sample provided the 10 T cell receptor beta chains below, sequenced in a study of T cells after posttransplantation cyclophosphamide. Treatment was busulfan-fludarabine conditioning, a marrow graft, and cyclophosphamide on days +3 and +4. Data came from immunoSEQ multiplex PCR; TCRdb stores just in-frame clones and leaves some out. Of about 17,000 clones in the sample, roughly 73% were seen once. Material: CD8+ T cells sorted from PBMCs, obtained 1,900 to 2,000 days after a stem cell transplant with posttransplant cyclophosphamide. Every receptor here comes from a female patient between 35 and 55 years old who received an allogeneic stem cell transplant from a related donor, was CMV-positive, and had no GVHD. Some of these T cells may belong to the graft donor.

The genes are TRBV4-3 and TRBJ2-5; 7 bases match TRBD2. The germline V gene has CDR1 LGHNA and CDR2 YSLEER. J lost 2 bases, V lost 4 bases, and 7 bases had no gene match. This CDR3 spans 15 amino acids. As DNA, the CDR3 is TGCGCCAGCAGCCGGCTGCTAGCGGCACAAGAGACCCAGTACTTC. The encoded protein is CASSRLLAAQETQYF.

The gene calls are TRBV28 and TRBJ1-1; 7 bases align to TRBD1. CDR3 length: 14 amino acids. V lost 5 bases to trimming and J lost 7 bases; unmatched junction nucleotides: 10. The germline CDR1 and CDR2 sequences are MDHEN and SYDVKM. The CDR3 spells CASSPTGMGHEAFF. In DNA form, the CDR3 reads TGTGCCAGCAGTCCGACAGGGATGGGGCATGAAGCTTTCTTT.

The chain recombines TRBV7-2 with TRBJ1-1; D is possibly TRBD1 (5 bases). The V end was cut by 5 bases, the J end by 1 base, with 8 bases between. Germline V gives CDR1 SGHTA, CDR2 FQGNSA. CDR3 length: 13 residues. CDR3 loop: CASSQGPNTEAFF. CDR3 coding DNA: TGTGCCAGCAGCCAGGGTCCGAACACTGAAGCTTTCTTT.

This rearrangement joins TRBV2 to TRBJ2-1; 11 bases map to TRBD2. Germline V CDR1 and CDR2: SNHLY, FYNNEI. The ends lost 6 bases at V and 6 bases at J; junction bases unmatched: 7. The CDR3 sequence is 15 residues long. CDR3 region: CASSDGTSGPNEQFF. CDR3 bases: TGTGCCAGCAGCGACGGGACTAGCGGACCCAATGAGCAGTTCTTC.

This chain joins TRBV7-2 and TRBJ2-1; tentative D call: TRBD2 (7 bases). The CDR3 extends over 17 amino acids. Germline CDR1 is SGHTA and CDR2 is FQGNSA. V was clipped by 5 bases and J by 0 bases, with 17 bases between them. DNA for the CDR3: TGTGCCAGCAGCCATCGGGGGCGGGGGTACTCCTACAATGAGCAGTTCTTC. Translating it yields CASSHRGRGYSYNEQFF.

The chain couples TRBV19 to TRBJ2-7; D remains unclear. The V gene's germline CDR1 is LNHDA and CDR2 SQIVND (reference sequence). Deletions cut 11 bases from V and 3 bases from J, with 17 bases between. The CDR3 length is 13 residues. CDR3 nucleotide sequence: TGTGCCTCCCAGATGAGTCCTAGCTACGAGCAGTACTTC. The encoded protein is CASQMSPSYEQYF.

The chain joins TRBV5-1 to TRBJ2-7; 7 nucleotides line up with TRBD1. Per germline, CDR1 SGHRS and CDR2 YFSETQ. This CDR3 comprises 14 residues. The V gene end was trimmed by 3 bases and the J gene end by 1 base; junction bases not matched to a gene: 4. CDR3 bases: TGCGCCAGCAGCTACGGGACAGATTCCTACGAGCAGTACTTC. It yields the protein CASSYGTDSYEQYF.

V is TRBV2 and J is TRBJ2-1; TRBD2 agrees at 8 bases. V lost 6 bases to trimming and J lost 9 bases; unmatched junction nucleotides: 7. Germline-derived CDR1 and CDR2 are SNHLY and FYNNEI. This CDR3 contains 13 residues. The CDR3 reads CASRRRGDGEQFF. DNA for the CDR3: TGTGCCAGCAGGCGGCGGGGGGACGGTGAGCAGTTCTTC.

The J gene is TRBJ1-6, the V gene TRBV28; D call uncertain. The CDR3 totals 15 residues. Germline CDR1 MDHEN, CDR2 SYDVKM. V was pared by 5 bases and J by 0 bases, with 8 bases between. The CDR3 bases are TGTGCCAGCAGTCCCTACAGCTCCTATAATTCACCCCTCCACTTT. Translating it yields CASSPYSSYNSPLHF.

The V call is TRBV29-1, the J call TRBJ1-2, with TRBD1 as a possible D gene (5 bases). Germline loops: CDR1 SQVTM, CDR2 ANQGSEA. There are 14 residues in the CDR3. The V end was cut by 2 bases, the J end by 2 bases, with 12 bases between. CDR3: CSVEPPDRNYGYTF. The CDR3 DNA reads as TGCAGCGTTGAACCGCCCGACAGAAACTATGGCTACACCTTC.